Listed below are T cell receptor beta chains from one sample, sequenced in a study of cytomegalovirus exposure and HLA in healthy donors. Some clones are missing from TCRdb's copy, which holds only in-frame ones; the method was immunoSEQ multiplex PCR. The top ten clones hold over 0.75% of a sample with 300,000 to 450,000 clones, 75% to 90% of them seen once. Sequences were obtained from PBMCs. The receptor set was obtained from a woman between 18 and 29 years old in good health and CMV-seronegative. CDR3s include the opening cysteine and the closing phenylalanine or tryptophan. The order of the fields is clone size, CDR3 length, V gene, CDR3 protein. Size tells how often a clone was seen (once, few, many) or the class of an expanded clone, and some rows leave it out.

abundance: .
len: 15
v_gene: TRBV10-3
CDR3aa: CAISETDTPPDTQYF

abundance: once
len: 14
v_gene: TRBV30
CDR3aa: CAWSRLGQPREQYF

abundance: once
len: 16
v_gene: TRBV27
CDR3aa: CASSFWAGAPEDEQFF

abundance: .
len: 15
v_gene: TRBV28
CDR3aa: CASKGQILAKNIQYF

abundance: .
len: 15
v_gene: TRBV5-4
CDR3aa: CASSKTGVGYNEQFF

abundance: .
len: 15
v_gene: TRBV15
CDR3aa: CATSRGLAGTYEQFF

abundance: .
len: 14
v_gene: TRBV2
CDR3aa: CASSRTMGQETQYF

abundance: .
len: 16
v_gene: TRBV10-3
CDR3aa: CAISVASGGSYNEQFF

abundance: .
len: 16
v_gene: TRBV14
CDR3aa: CASSQRLTSSTDTQYF

abundance: .
len: 15
v_gene: TRBV2
CDR3aa: CASSAYGTGNTEAFF

abundance: .
len: 15
v_gene: TRBV7-9
CDR3aa: CASSLRQPGANVLTF

abundance: .
len: 14
v_gene: TRBV6-5
CDR3aa: CASRRLAGAYEQYF

abundance: .
len: 14
v_gene: TRBV19
CDR3aa: CASRRTGRNTEAFF

abundance: .
len: 16
v_gene: TRBV7-8
CDR3aa: CASSLRPMGTAYEQYF

abundance: few
len: 13
v_gene: TRBV18
CDR3aa: CASSPGQEDTQYF

abundance: .
len: 15
v_gene: TRBV6-5
CDR3aa: CASSYSRGRKTEAFF

abundance: .
len: 15
v_gene: TRBV28
CDR3aa: CASSVGGASTDTQYF

abundance: .
len: 15
v_gene: TRBV15
CDR3aa: CATSPGGGVSYEQYF

abundance: .
len: 16
v_gene: TRBV5-6
CDR3aa: CASSLWFQRGLLEQYF

abundance: .
len: 15
v_gene: TRBV27
CDR3aa: CASRPVGGLGNTIYF

abundance: .
len: 13
v_gene: TRBV19
CDR3aa: CASGTGLSYEQYF

abundance: .
len: 15
v_gene: TRBV6-1
CDR3aa: CASSLGGSGGDTQYF

abundance: .
len: 15
v_gene: TRBV2
CDR3aa: CASSEGVRVYYGYTF

abundance: once
len: 16
v_gene: TRBV7-9
CDR3aa: CASSPQAGGIQETQYF

abundance: .
len: 14
v_gene: TRBV27
CDR3aa: CASRVLAGESEQYF

abundance: .
len: 14
v_gene: TRBV5-1
CDR3aa: CASRETPLNYGYTF

abundance: .
len: 15
v_gene: TRBV18
CDR3aa: CASSPLGRQNTEAFF

abundance: medium-sized
len: 13
v_gene: TRBV6-5
CDR3aa: CASSYSATGGPTF

abundance: .
len: 14
v_gene: TRBV10-1
CDR3aa: CASSSNLRDTEAFF

abundance: .
len: 15
v_gene: TRBV7-2
CDR3aa: CASSWGQGDWYGYTF

abundance: .
len: 16
v_gene: TRBV2
CDR3aa: CASSNLAGGPSDTQYF

abundance: .
len: 15
v_gene: TRBV28
CDR3aa: CASRDSPATNEKLFF

abundance: .
len: 14
v_gene: TRBV5-1
CDR3aa: CASRGQGENQPQHF

abundance: .
len: 14
v_gene: TRBV2
CDR3aa: CASSDWGANYGYTF

abundance: .
len: 14
v_gene: TRBV11-2
CDR3aa: CASSPGTGGYEQYF

abundance: .
len: 15
v_gene: TRBV19
CDR3aa: CASRPPDSPEGEQYF

abundance: .
len: 17
v_gene: TRBV27
CDR3aa: CASSLFIAGAHTDTQYF

abundance: .
len: 17
v_gene: TRBV27
CDR3aa: CASSTTGQSFSNQPQHF

abundance: .
len: 15
v_gene: TRBV5-1
CDR3aa: CASSPDSSSGNTIYF

abundance: .
len: 14
v_gene: TRBV7-9
CDR3aa: CASSLDAGVREQFF

abundance: .
len: 15
v_gene: TRBV28
CDR3aa: CASSPGQGYTGELFF